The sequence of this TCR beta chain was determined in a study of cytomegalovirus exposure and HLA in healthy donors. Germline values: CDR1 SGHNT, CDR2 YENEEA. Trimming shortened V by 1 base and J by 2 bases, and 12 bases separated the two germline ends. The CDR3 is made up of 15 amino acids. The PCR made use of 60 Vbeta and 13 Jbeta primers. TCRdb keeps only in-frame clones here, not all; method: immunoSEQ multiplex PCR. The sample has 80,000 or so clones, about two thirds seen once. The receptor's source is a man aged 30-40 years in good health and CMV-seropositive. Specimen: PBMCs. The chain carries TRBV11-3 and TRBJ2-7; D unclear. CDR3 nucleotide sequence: TGTGCCAGCAGCTTAGGTCGAGGCAGCACCTACGAGCAGTACTTC. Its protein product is CASSLGRGSTYEQYF.